The 7 T cell receptor beta chains listed next were all sequenced from one sample in a study of PD-L1 blockade in urothelial cancer. Specified time point: pretreatment peripheral blood. The table came from immunoSEQ multiplex PCR; TCRdb's copy has only in-frame clones and leaves some out. The table records about 56,000 clones, approximately 85% of them present only once. The sequencing here drew on PBMCs, taken around atezolizumab (anti-PD-L1) treatment. The receptors originated from a man aged 65 to 79 with urothelial cancer.

The J gene is TRBJ1-1, the V gene TRBV18; 10 nucleotides align to TRBD1. Germline V gives CDR1 KGHSH, CDR2 LQKENI. There are 13 residues in the CDR3. Losses at the gene ends were 6 bases for V and 4 bases for J; bases not matched to a gene: 2. The CDR3 loop reads CASSRTGGTEAFF. CDR3 bases: TGTGCCAGCTCTAGGACAGGGGGCACTGAAGCTTTCTTT.

This clone was seen a single time. The chain carries TRBV5-4 and TRBJ2-7; 13 bases line up with TRBD2. The germline V gene has CDR1 SGHNT and CDR2 YYREEE (reference sequence). Trimming at V came to 4 bases and at J to 2 bases, leaving 3 bases not matched to a gene. This CDR3 has 15 amino acids. The CDR3 DNA is TGTGCCAGCAGCGCGGGGACTAGCGGGACCTACGAGCAGTACTTC. Its protein product is CASSAGTSGTYEQYF.

The chain joins TRBV7-9 to TRBJ2-7, with no clear D. The CDR3 contains 13 residues. Trimming took off 1 base at V and 5 bases at J, with 9 bases between the two ends. Per germline, CDR1 SEHNR and CDR2 FQNEAQ (reference sequence). The CDR3 protein is CASSLGFSDEQYF. Written as DNA, the CDR3 is TGTGCCAGCAGCTTAGGCTTTAGTGACGAGCAGTACTTC.

This chain uses TRBV28 with TRBJ2-1; 9 nucleotides match TRBD1. The CDR3 extends over 14 amino acids. Germline CDR1 and CDR2: MDHEN and SYDVKM. With 3 bases clipped from V and 3 bases from J, the junction kept 0 bases outside the gene matches. The CDR3 DNA reads TGTGCCAGCAGTTTGGACAGGGGCTACAATGAGCAGTTCTTC. Its translation: CASSLDRGYNEQFF.

The chain has TRBV28 and TRBJ2-4; D is unclear. Trimming pared 5 bases from V and 4 bases from J, leaving 9 bases between. Germline loops: CDR1 MDHEN, CDR2 SYDVKM. CDR3 size: 13 residues. The CDR3 nucleotides are TGTGCCAGCAGTGAGGTCGGGAAAAACATTCAGTACTTC. This gives the protein CASSEVGKNIQYF.

V usage is TRBV7-3 and J usage is TRBJ2-1, with 8 bases matching TRBD2. V lost 4 bases, J lost 1 base, and 3 bases stayed unmatched. CDR3 length: 15 amino acids. Germline V gives CDR1 SGHTA, CDR2 FQGTGA. In DNA, the CDR3 is TGTGCCAGCAGCTCCACTAGCGGTTCCTACAATGAGCAGTTCTTC. It yields the protein CASSSTSGSYNEQFF.

J is TRBJ2-7 and V is TRBV6-5; 10 bases line up with TRBD1. The CDR3 has 15 residues. Germline CDR1 and CDR2: MNHEY and SVGAGI. J lost 5 bases, V lost 8 bases, and 12 bases had no gene match. The chain's CDR3 is CASEGPGQGTHEQYF. The CDR3, as DNA: TGTGCCAGCGAGGGGCCGGGACAGGGGACCCACGAGCAGTACTTC.